Listed here are 3 T cell receptor beta chains from one sample, sequenced in a study of blood T cell repertoires in COVID-19. TCRdb's table, derived via immunoSEQ multiplex PCR, lists solely in-frame clones and lacks some. The sample shows 300,000 to 350,000 clones, around 92% of them seen only once. The sample was PBMCs or T cells enriched from blood (not recorded which). Receptor source: a woman in her 30s who had recovered from COVID-19.

The V gene is TRBV19, the J gene TRBJ2-5; TRBD2 matches at 10 bases. Germline V gene sequence: CDR1 LNHDA, CDR2 SQIVND (reference sequence). The CDR3 is 15 amino acids. V lost 7 bases and J lost 2; bases outside the gene matches: 7. The CDR3 reads CASTEQAGGQETQYF. CDR3 nucleotide sequence: TGTGCCAGTACGGAGCAAGCGGGAGGGCAAGAGACCCAGTACTTC.

This chain connects TRBV5-1 to TRBJ2-1; the match to TRBD1 covers 8 bases. Germline trimming cut 0 bases from V and 5 bases from J; bases unmatched to any gene: 7. The length of the CDR3 is 16 residues. Germline V gene data show CDR1 as SGHRS and CDR2 as YFSETQ. The CDR3 DNA sequence: TGCGCCAGCAGCTTGGCCTTCACAGGGGGAAACAATGAGCAGTTCTTC. This translates into CASSLAFTGGNNEQFF.

The genes are TRBV2 and TRBJ1-1; D remains unclear. The germline CDR1 and CDR2 sequences are SNHLY and FYNNEI. This CDR3 region has 18 residues. The germline V and J ends were trimmed by 5 bases and 1 base, with 23 bases remaining between them. The CDR3 sequence is CASSLSRWQARANTEAFF. The CDR3 DNA reads as TGTGCCAGCAGTCTAAGCAGGTGGCAGGCCCGAGCGAACACTGAAGCTTTCTTT.